The 20 T cell receptor beta chains below come from one sample, sequenced in a study of T cells in Graves' hyperthyroidism and ophthalmopathy (dated 2019 in TCRdb). Library prep was done by multiplex PCR. The instrument given in TCRdb is Illumina HiSeq 2000. TCR beta CDR3 regions were amplified from RNA transcripts. The first round of RT-PCR for the TCR CDR3 was performed with the HTBI primer set and the Qiagen OneStep RT-PCR kit. TCRdb trimmed public reads at Q25 via fastp, called clones via MiXCR and kept in-frame beta chains. Records with the same CDR3 protein are collapsed into one entry carrying the most frequent genes and DNA. Here the sample has around 560,000 distinct CDR3 sequences; approximately 16% occur a single time. The ten largest make up more than 15% of the sample. Sequencing was performed on blood. The receptors originated from a woman younger than 30 with Graves' hyperthyroidism.

V and J are TRBV19 and TRBJ2-2; possible D gene TRBD1, 5 bases. In germline, CDR1 is LNHDA, CDR2 SQIVND (reference sequence). V lost 6 bases, J lost 3 bases, and 14 bases lay in between. The CDR3 extends over 15 amino acids. The CDR3 sequence: CASRGVGADTGELFF. The CDR3 nucleotides are TGTGCCAGTAGGGGCGTTGGGGCAGACACCGGGGAGCTGTTTTTT.

This clonotype was counted at least ten times. CDR3 coding DNA: TGTGCCAGCAGCTTGGTCCAACAGGTGGGGGCTTTCTTT. Protein: CASSLVQQVGAFF. This sequence joins TRBV5-5 and TRBJ1-1, with D possibly TRBD1 on 5 matching bases. V was clipped by 0 bases and J by 11 bases, with 14 bases between them. Germline CDR1 is SGHKS and CDR2 is YYEKEE (reference sequence). The CDR3 has 13 residues.

V usage is TRBV9 and J usage is TRBJ2-1; 8 bases map to TRBD1. This CDR3 spans 14 amino acids. The trim removed 4 bases at V and 5 bases at J, leaving 5 bases unmatched. Germline assignment: CDR1 SGDLS and CDR2 YYNGEE. The CDR3 sequence: CASSLSRGHNEQFF. CDR3 bases: TGTGCCAGCAGCCTCTCCAGGGGGCACAATGAGCAGTTCTTC.

There are many counts of this clonotype. This chain links TRBV12-3 or TRBV12-4 with TRBJ2-3; tentatively, D is TRBD2 (6 bases). Trimming took 0 bases from V and 0 from J, leaving 16 bases between them. The CDR3 totals 18 residues. The CDR3 DNA is TGTGCCAGCAGTTTAGCCCTCGCACTAGCCGGGAGCACAGATACGCAGTATTTT. Translated, it gives CASSLALALAGSTDTQYF.

Many counts were recorded for this clonotype. Written as DNA, the CDR3 is TGTGCCAGCAGTTTATCCGTAAACCAAGAGACCCAGTACTTC. Translating gives CASSLSVNQETQYF. The chain couples TRBV12-3 or TRBV12-4 to TRBJ2-5, with D unclear. The CDR3 contains 14 residues. V was cut by 2 bases and J by 0 bases, with 7 bases left in between.

There are many counts of this clonotype. The chain recombines TRBV3-1 with TRBJ1-2; TRBD1 matches at 8 bases. CDR1 is LGHDT, CDR2 YNNKEL, per germline (reference sequence). The CDR3 totals 16 residues. The V segment lost 0 bases and the J segment 4 bases; nucleotides outside the gene matches: 7. As DNA, the CDR3 is TGTGCCAGCAGCCAAGAGTCAGGGGGCGGGATCTATGGCTACACCTTC. Translated: CASSQESGGGIYGYTF.

In its sample, this clonotype was seen a few times. V and J are TRBV6-1 and TRBJ1-6; perhaps TRBD1 as D (5 bases). The germline V gene encodes CDR1 MNHNS and CDR2 SASEGT. The CDR3 is 16 amino acids. V lost 2 bases and J lost 2, with 10 bases in between. The CDR3 nucleotides read TGTGCCAGCAGTGAATGGGGGGAAGCCTATAATTCACCCCTCCACTTT. Translated, it gives CASSEWGEAYNSPLHF.

This clonotype came up many times. The chain joins TRBV6-1 to TRBJ2-7; D is possibly TRBD2 (6 bases). CDR3 length: 16 residues. Germline V CDR1 and CDR2: MNHNS, SASEGT. Trimming left V 1 base short and J 0 bases short, with 13 bases between. In DNA form, the CDR3 reads TGTGCCAGCAGTGAAGGTATTCCGGACTACTCCTACGAGCAGTACTTC. Translating gives CASSEGIPDYSYEQYF.

The rearrangement links TRBV6-2 or TRBV6-3 to TRBJ1-2; 9 nucleotides match TRBD1. Per germline, CDR1 MNHEY and CDR2 SVGEGT. The J segment lost 6 bases and the V segment lost 3 bases, leaving 11 bases of the junction unmatched. This CDR3 region has 16 residues. CDR3 sequence (DNA): TGTGCCAGCAGTTATTGGGTGGGGGACAGGGCTGATGGCTACACCTTC. It encodes CASSYWVGDRADGYTF.

V is TRBV5-8 and J is TRBJ1-1; no firm D call. The CDR3 runs 15 residues. The germline V gene has CDR1 SGHTS and CDR2 YDEGEE. V was cut by 4 bases and J by 1 base, with 14 bases left in between. The CDR3 loop is CASSPTTVSNTEAFF. The CDR3, as DNA: TGTGCCAGCAGCCCAACCACAGTCTCGAACACTGAAGCTTTCTTT.

This clonotype has more than one count but fewer than ten. The rearrangement joins TRBV7-6 to TRBJ2-3; D is perhaps TRBD2 (5 bases). With 5 bases removed from V and 5 bases from J, the gap between germline ends came to 17 bases. CDR1 SGHVS and CDR2 FNYEAQ come from the germline V gene. The CDR3 has 15 residues. The CDR3 DNA reads as TGTGCCAGCAGCCCCGGCAGGACTGGGGAAGATACGCAGTATTTT. Its protein product is CASSPGRTGEDTQYF.

This clonotype has at least ten counts. CDR3 nucleotides: TGTGCCAGCAGCATGGGACAGGGTATCGACGAGCAGTACTTC. Translated, it gives CASSMGQGIDEQYF. The chain uses TRBV13 and TRBJ2-7, with 9 bases that match TRBD1. Unmatched junction bases numbered 7, after V lost 5 bases and J lost 5 bases. The CDR3 is 14 amino acids. Germline V gene data show CDR1 as PRHDT and CDR2 as FYEKMQ (reference sequence).

This clonotype appeared many times. This chain connects TRBV7-8 to TRBJ1-3, with a tentative D call TRBD1 (5 bases). Between the trimmed V and J ends, which lost 3 bases and 5 bases, there was a span of 14 bases. The CDR3 is 15 amino acids. Germline values: CDR1 SGHVS, CDR2 FQNEAQ. The CDR3 here is CASSFTEGWRNTIYF. Here the CDR3 DNA reads TGTGCCAGCAGCTTCACGGAGGGGTGGAGAAACACCATATATTTT.

This clonotype was detected ten times or more. This chain connects TRBV28 to TRBJ2-3; 7 bases line up with TRBD2. V shed 6 bases and J 4 bases; nucleotides not matched to a gene: 10. Germline-derived CDR1 and CDR2 are MDHEN and SYDVKM. This CDR3 has 15 amino acids. The CDR3, as DNA: TGTGCCAGCAGCTTTAGTGGGAGGGTGGCAGATACGCAGTATTTT. This codes for CASSFSGRVADTQYF.

This clonotype was seen a few times. The chain couples TRBV20-1 to TRBJ1-6; tentative D call: TRBD1 (6 bases). The germline V and J ends were trimmed by 5 bases and 10 bases, with 21 bases remaining between them. Germline V CDR1 and CDR2: DFQATT, SNEGSKA (reference sequence). The CDR3 has 15 amino acids. The CDR3 reads CSAYPQGFKQSPLHF. Written as DNA, the CDR3 is TGCAGTGCTTACCCCCAGGGGTTTAAACAATCACCCCTCCACTTT.

This clonotype was recorded many times. This chain connects TRBV18 to TRBJ2-1; D remains ambiguous. The CDR3 is made up of 13 amino acids. Trimming took 3 bases from V and 9 from J, leaving 12 bases between them. In germline, CDR1 is KGHSH, CDR2 LQKENI. This CDR3 is CASSPLALGEQFF. The CDR3 DNA is TGTGCCAGCTCACCGCTCGCGCTTGGTGAGCAGTTCTTC. Full variable domain (rest looked up from reference TRBV18 and TRBJ2-1): NAGVMQNPRHLVRRRGQEARLRCSPMKGHSHVYWYRQLPEEGLKFMVYLQKENIIDESGMPKERFSAEFPKEGPSILRIQQVVRGDSAAYFCASSPLALGEQFFGPGTRLTVL.

This clonotype was detected only a few times. V usage is TRBV20-1 and J usage is TRBJ1-6; D ambiguous. The germline CDR1 and CDR2 sequences are DFQATT and SNEGSKA (reference sequence). This CDR3 has 15 residues. Trimming removed 7 bases from V and 0 bases from J, with 13 bases in between. Written as DNA, the CDR3 is TGCAGTGGAAGGGAGTTCAGCTCCTATAATTCACCCCTCCACTTT. This sequence encodes CSGREFSSYNSPLHF.

This clonotype was counted ten times or more. The V and J genes are TRBV12-3 or TRBV12-4 and TRBJ2-7; D could derive from TRBD1 or TRBD2 (5 bases each). V lost 6 bases to trimming and J lost 3 bases, with 15 bases between them. This CDR3 is 14 amino acids long. CDR3 loop: CASRLRDGHYEQYF. The CDR3 DNA reads TGTGCCAGCAGGCTCCGGGACGGACACTACGAGCAGTACTTC.

This clonotype was recorded a few times. The genes are TRBV7-2 and TRBJ2-3; D might be TRBD2 (6 bases). V dropped 5 bases and J dropped 1 base, with 16 bases sitting between them. The germline V gene has CDR1 SGHTA and CDR2 FQGNSA. CDR3 size: 16 residues. The DNA for the CDR3 is TGTGCCAGCAGCCCCCAGCTCGGGAGAGGCACAGATACGCAGTATTTT. It specifies CASSPQLGRGTDTQYF. Combining the CDR3 with reference TRBV7-2 and TRBJ2-3 gives the whole variable domain GAGVSQSPSNKVTEKGKDVELRCDPISGHTALYWYRQSLGQGLEFLIYFQGNSAPDKSGLPSDRFSAERTGGSVSTLTIQRTQQEDSAVYLCASSPQLGRGTDTQYFGPGTRLTVL.

The V and J genes are TRBV19 and TRBJ2-5; 10 bases map to TRBD2. The germline V gene encodes CDR1 LNHDA and CDR2 SQIVND (reference sequence). The CDR3 totals 14 residues. V lost 3 bases to trimming and J lost 3 bases; unmatched junction nucleotides: 1. In DNA form, the CDR3 reads TGTGCCAGTAGTATTAGCGGGGGGAAAGAGACCCAGTACTTC. Encoded protein: CASSISGGKETQYF.